The text below deals with one TCR beta chain. Antigen specificity is unknown. ViraFEST expansion of antigen-specific CD4+ T cells with viral peptide pools preceded sequencing. CD4+ T cell isolation took place after approximately ten days of culture. In the cultures, half the medium was exchanged for IL-2 medium on days 3 and 7. The germline CDR1 and CDR2 sequences are KGHDR and SFDVKD. This CDR3 contains 13 residues. V was pared by 5 bases and J by 2 bases, with 8 bases between. The data were produced by immunoSEQ multiplex PCR, yet TCRdb's version contains in-frame clones alone and is incomplete. Among under 85,000 clones, roughly 74% were seen once, and the ten largest hold around 1.5%. This sample is part of a study of vaccination effects on CD4 cells after COVID-19.

The specimen comprised CD4+ T cells from PBMCs cultured with HCoV-229E spike peptides, sampled before COVID-19 vaccination. V and J are TRBV24-1 and TRBJ2-5; no reliable D call. This TCR was sampled from a human donor who received a COVID-19 vaccine. The CDR3 sequence: CATSVHSQETQYF. In DNA form, the CDR3 reads TGTGCCACCAGTGTTCACAGTCAAGAGACCCAGTACTTC.